The 23 T cell receptor beta chains listed next were all sequenced from one sample in a study of T cell repertoires in cytomegalovirus infection (dated by TCRdb to between 2018 and 2020). Reads for this sample came from an Illumina HiSeq 1500. The public reads were run again by TCRdb, first through fastp at Q25 and then through MiXCR, and only productive beta chains were kept. Duplicate CDR3 protein sequences are folded into a single record with the most common DNA and genes. Within this sample are 160,000 or so distinct CDR3 sequences, with approximately 17% of them counted one time only. The ten largest account for under 20% of the sample. Sequenced material: CD8+ T cells from PBMCs. These receptor sequences come from a human donor in good health (CMV status not recorded). Some clones in this sample may be carry-over from other donors' samples.

V usage is TRBV7-3 and J usage is TRBJ2-1; 11 bases are shared with TRBD2. J was trimmed by 6 bases and V by 4 bases; bases with no gene match: 5. Germline assignment: CDR1 SGHTA and CDR2 FQGTGA. The CDR3 has 15 residues. CDR3 loop: CASSSGLADFNEQFF. The CDR3 DNA sequence: TGTGCCAGCAGCTCGGGACTAGCGGACTTCAATGAGCAGTTCTTC.

This clonotype was counted between two and nine times. The rearrangement joins TRBV6-2 or TRBV6-3 to TRBJ2-1; no clear D. CDR1 and CDR2 from the germline V gene are MNHEY and SVGEGT. V lost 2 bases and J 0 bases, leaving 8 bases between the germline ends. This CDR3 has 15 residues. CDR3 loop: CASSYPSSSYNEQFF. The CDR3 DNA follows: TGTGCCAGCAGTTACCCCTCGAGCTCCTACAATGAGCAGTTCTTC.

This clonotype was counted only a few times. The chain recombines TRBV6-2 or TRBV6-3 with TRBJ2-4; D might be TRBD1 (5 bases). This CDR3 spans 15 amino acids. The V end was cut by 8 bases, the J end by 0 bases, with 14 bases between. CDR1 and CDR2 from the germline V gene are MNHEY and SVGEGT. Here the CDR3 reads CASWGAHLAKNIQYF. CDR3 DNA sequence: TGTGCCAGCTGGGGCGCCCATCTAGCCAAAAACATTCAGTACTTC.

This clonotype was seen a handful of times. CDR3 region: CASSLRGGRDEQFF. The CDR3 DNA sequence: TGTGCCAGCAGCTTACGGGGGGGCAGGGATGAGCAGTTCTTC. V and J are TRBV7-6 and TRBJ2-1; TRBD2 matches 8 bases. J was trimmed by 8 bases and V by 2 bases; bases with no gene match: 5. The length of the CDR3 is 14 residues. Germline assignment: CDR1 SGHVS and CDR2 FNYEAQ. The variable domain in full, completed from reference TRBV7-6 and TRBJ2-1, reads GAGVSQSPRYKVTKRGQDVALRCDPISGHVSLYWYRQALGQGPEFLTYFNYEAQQDKSGLPNDRFSAERPEGSISTLTIQRTEQRDSAMYRCASSLRGGRDEQFFGPGTRLTVL.

This clonotype was seen only a few times. This chain uses TRBV7-2 with TRBJ2-7; 9 bases line up with TRBD1. V shed 2 bases and J 4 bases; nucleotides not matched to a gene: 9. Per germline, CDR1 SGHTA and CDR2 FQGNSA. The CDR3 covers 16 residues. The CDR3 here is CASSLLTGGKGYEQYF. As DNA, the CDR3 is TGTGCCAGCAGCTTACTCACAGGGGGCAAAGGGTACGAGCAGTACTTC.

The rearrangement joins TRBV14 to TRBJ2-1; 11 nucleotides line up with TRBD2. V shed 0 bases, J shed 3 bases, and the junction held 10 bases outside the gene matches. In germline, CDR1 is SGHDN, CDR2 FVKESK. The CDR3 runs to 19 residues. The CDR3 DNA follows: TGTGCCAGCAGCCAAGATTACGAGACTAGCGGGACCTACTACAATGAGCAGTTCTTC. Translation gives CASSQDYETSGTYYNEQFF. The full variable domain, with the rest looked up from reference TRBV14 and TRBJ2-1, is EAGVTQFPSHSVIEKGQTVTLRCDPISGHDNLYWYRRVMGKEIKFLLHFVKESKQDESGMPNNRFLAERTGGTYSTLKVQPAELEDSGVYFCASSQDYETSGTYYNEQFFGPGTRLTVL.

This clonotype showed up just a few times. The chain uses TRBV12-3 or TRBV12-4 and TRBJ2-1; 7 bases fit TRBD1. Germline trimming cut 5 bases from V and 5 bases from J; bases unmatched to any gene: 9. CDR3 size: 15 residues. This CDR3 reads CASSPRGTEDNEQFF. As DNA, the CDR3 is TGTGCCAGCAGTCCCAGGGGGACAGAGGACAATGAGCAGTTCTTC.

This clonotype was recorded a few times. J is TRBJ2-7 and V is TRBV7-9, with a weak D call TRBD1 (6 bases). Trimming took 5 bases from V and 4 from J, leaving 21 bases between them. The CDR3 extends over 16 amino acids. The germline gives CDR1 SEHNR, CDR2 FQNEAQ (reference sequence). DNA for the CDR3: TGTGCCAGCAGCACAGTCGAGGGGACAAGCCCTTACGAGCAGTACTTC. It specifies CASSTVEGTSPYEQYF.

The sample holds a few counts of this clonotype. This rearrangement joins TRBV28 to TRBJ2-7; TRBD1 aligns across 11 bases. V lost 5 bases to trimming and J lost 6 bases; unmatched junction nucleotides: 6. CDR3 length: 14 amino acids. Germline CDR1 and CDR2: MDHEN and SYDVKM. CDR3 coding DNA: TGTGCCAGCAGTAAACCGGGACAGGGGGTCGAGCAGTACTTC. Amino acids: CASSKPGQGVEQYF.

The table lists this clonotype with a few counts. The CDR3 here is CASSLEPQGAGETQYF. DNA of the CDR3: TGTGCCAGCAGCTTAGAGCCCCAGGGGGCAGGAGAGACCCAGTACTTC. The chain is built from TRBV7-6 and TRBJ2-5, with 8 bases fitting TRBD1. This CDR3 has 16 amino acids. Per the germline V gene, CDR1 is SGHVS and CDR2 is FNYEAQ. The J segment lost 4 bases and the V segment lost 1 base, leaving 8 bases of the junction unmatched. Looking up the rest from reference TRBV7-6 and TRBJ2-5 gives the full variable domain: GAGVSQSPRYKVTKRGQDVALRCDPISGHVSLYWYRQALGQGPEFLTYFNYEAQQDKSGLPNDRFSAERPEGSISTLTIQRTEQRDSAMYRCASSLEPQGAGETQYFGPGTRLLVL.

This rearrangement joins TRBV19 to TRBJ2-7; 7 bases fit TRBD1. The CDR3 has 14 amino acids. V lost 5 bases and J lost 5; bases outside the gene matches: 9. In germline, CDR1 is LNHDA, CDR2 SQIVND (reference sequence). CDR3 sequence reads: CASSSRQGIDEQYF. CDR3 sequence (DNA): TGTGCCAGTAGTTCTCGACAGGGTATCGACGAGCAGTACTTC.

This clonotype was observed a handful of times. This chain uses TRBV28 with TRBJ2-2; possible D gene TRBD2, 6 bases. This CDR3 comprises 15 residues. Germline values: CDR1 MDHEN, CDR2 SYDVKM. V was clipped by 7 bases and J by 6 bases, with 18 bases between them. CDR3 sequence (DNA): TGTGCCAGCACCCGGAGGGGCCCGGGGGCCGGGGAGCTGTTTTTT. Protein product: CASTRRGPGAGELFF.

This clonotype occurred a few times. The chain links TRBV5-1 to TRBJ1-2; TRBD1 is a possible D gene (6 bases). V lost 1 base and J lost 6, with 16 bases in between. There are 15 residues in the CDR3. In germline, CDR1 is SGHRS, CDR2 YFSETQ. The CDR3 reads CASSLFQQGVHGYTF. The DNA of the CDR3 is TGCGCCAGCAGCTTGTTCCAACAGGGAGTCCATGGCTACACCTTC.

This clonotype was detected a few times. The chain couples TRBV7-8 to TRBJ2-7; 9 nucleotides agree with TRBD1. This CDR3 spans 16 amino acids. V was clipped by 6 bases and J by 4 bases; unmatched bases: 13. From germline, CDR1 is SGHVS and CDR2 FQNEAQ. CDR3 nucleotide sequence: TGTGCCAGCAGTTATTCACCCGGGACAGGGTCGTACGAGCAGTACTTC. Its protein product is CASSYSPGTGSYEQYF.

V gene TRBV27 combines with J gene TRBJ2-1, with a tentative D call TRBD2 (5 bases). Trimming pared 5 bases from V and 7 bases from J, leaving 18 bases between. The CDR3 is made up of 15 amino acids. The germline V gene encodes CDR1 MNHEY and CDR2 SMNVEV (reference sequence). The CDR3 bases are TGTGCCAGCAGTCGGGGTGGAGGAGGTGAGAATGAGCAGTTCTTC. It codes for CASSRGGGGENEQFF.

This clonotype was seen a few times. The chain combines TRBV4-1 with TRBJ1-6; D remains unclear. Trimming took 0 bases from V and 2 from J, leaving 8 bases between them. Germline CDR1 MGHRA, CDR2 YSYEKL. The CDR3 sequence is 16 residues long. CDR3 DNA: TGCGCCAGCAGCCAAGAAGTCAGCACCTATAATTCACCCCTCCACTTT. This gives the protein CASSQEVSTYNSPLHF.

This clonotype was picked up a small number of times. The chain has TRBV28 and TRBJ2-5; D may be TRBD1 (6 bases). V shed 5 bases and J shed 3 bases, with 16 bases lying between them. There are 15 residues in the CDR3. From germline, CDR1 is MDHEN and CDR2 SYDVKM. In DNA, the CDR3 is TGTGCCAGCAGTGCATACAGGGTATCGAAAGAGACCCAGTACTTC. Translation gives CASSAYRVSKETQYF.

The chain combines TRBV7-2 with TRBJ2-3; D possibly corresponds to TRBD2 (7 bases). Deletions cut 4 bases from V and 2 bases from J, with 16 bases between. CDR3 length: 16 residues. CDR1 is SGHTA and CDR2 is FQGNSA in the germline V gene. For the CDR3, the DNA is TGTGCCAGCAGCTGGTGGGGGGGCTCCTCCACAGATACGCAGTATTTT. As protein: CASSWWGGSSTDTQYF.

This chain uses TRBV5-5 with TRBJ2-1; D possibly uses TRBD1 or TRBD2 (6 bases each). Germline assignment: CDR1 SGHKS and CDR2 YYEKEE (reference sequence). Trimming left V 7 bases short and J 8 bases short, with 19 bases between. The CDR3 consists of 14 residues. The chain's CDR3 is CASRKGWGADEQFF. Written as DNA, the CDR3 is TGTGCCAGCCGAAAGGGGTGGGGGGCAGATGAGCAGTTCTTC.

This clonotype was picked up a small number of times. The rearrangement uses TRBV28 and TRBJ2-1, with 9 nucleotides matching TRBD2. The CDR3 extends over 15 amino acids. Germline V gene lookup returns CDR1 MDHEN and CDR2 SYDVKM. V trimming: 5 bases; J trimming: 9 bases; junction bases outside the gene matches: 11. Here the CDR3 reads CASSLRTSESSEQFF. In DNA, the CDR3 is TGTGCCAGCAGTCTCAGGACTAGCGAGAGCAGTGAGCAGTTCTTC.

The genes are TRBV4-3 and TRBJ1-5; TRBD1 is a possible D gene (6 bases). Germline loops: CDR1 LGHNA, CDR2 YSLEER. The CDR3 covers 18 residues. V dropped 0 bases and J dropped 5 bases, with 20 bases sitting between them. The CDR3 here is CASSQDHVVRQVYQPQHF. DNA for the CDR3: TGCGCCAGCAGCCAAGACCACGTCGTAAGACAGGTTTATCAGCCCCAGCATTTT.

This clonotype has just a few counts. The J gene is TRBJ2-7, the V gene TRBV6-2 or TRBV6-3; D might be TRBD1 (5 bases). Looked up from germline, CDR1 is MNHEY and CDR2 is SVGEGT. Between the trimmed V and J ends, which lost 5 bases and 3 bases, there was a span of 11 bases. The CDR3 is 13 amino acids. The CDR3, as DNA: TGTGCCAGCAGTAAGACAGCGTACTACGAGCAGTACTTC. It specifies CASSKTAYYEQYF.

The table lists this clonotype with a few counts. This chain links TRBV7-2 with TRBJ2-5; D might be TRBD1 (5 bases). CDR3 length: 16 residues. V was pared by 5 bases and J by 3 bases, with 19 bases between. Looked up from germline, CDR1 is SGHTA and CDR2 is FQGNSA. The CDR3 DNA reads as TGTGCCAGCAGCCACGCCCCAGGGCGAATCGAAGAGACCCAGTACTTC. Protein sequence: CASSHAPGRIEETQYF.